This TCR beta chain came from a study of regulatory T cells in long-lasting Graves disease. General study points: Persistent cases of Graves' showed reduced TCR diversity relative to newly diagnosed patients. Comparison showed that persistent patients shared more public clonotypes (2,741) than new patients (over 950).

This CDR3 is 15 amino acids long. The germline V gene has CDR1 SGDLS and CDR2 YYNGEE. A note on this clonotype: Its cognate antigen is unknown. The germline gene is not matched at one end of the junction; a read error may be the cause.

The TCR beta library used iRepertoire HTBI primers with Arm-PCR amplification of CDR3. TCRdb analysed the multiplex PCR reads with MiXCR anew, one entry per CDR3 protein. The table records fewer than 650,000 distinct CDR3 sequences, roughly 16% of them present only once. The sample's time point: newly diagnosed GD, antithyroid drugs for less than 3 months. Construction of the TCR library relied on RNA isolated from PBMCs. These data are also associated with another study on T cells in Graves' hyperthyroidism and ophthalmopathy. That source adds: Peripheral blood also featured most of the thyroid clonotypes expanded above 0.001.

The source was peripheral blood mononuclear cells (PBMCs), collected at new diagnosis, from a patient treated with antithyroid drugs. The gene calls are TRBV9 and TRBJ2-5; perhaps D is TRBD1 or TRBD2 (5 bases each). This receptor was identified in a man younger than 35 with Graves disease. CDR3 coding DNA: TGTGCCAGCAGTGCTACCGGGACCATAGGGGAGACCCAGTACTTT. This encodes CASSATGTIGETQYF.